The 5 T cell receptor beta chains given below trace back to one sample, sequenced in a study of cytomegalovirus exposure and HLA in healthy donors. The assay was immunoSEQ multiplex PCR, and TCRdb's table has in-frame clones only and misses some. This table holds about 66,000 clones, 95% to 98% found once. The sample was PBMCs. Receptors were obtained from a woman aged 18-30 years in good health and CMV-seropositive.

The chain recombines TRBV19 with TRBJ2-7, with 10 nucleotides matching TRBD2. Trimming took 10 bases from V and 7 from J; bases not matched to a gene: 16. The CDR3 contains 15 residues. The germline V gene has CDR1 LNHDA and CDR2 SQIVND (reference sequence). The CDR3 here is CATIAGGPRGIEQYF. DNA for the CDR3: TGTGCCACAATAGCGGGAGGCCCAAGGGGAATTGAGCAGTACTTC.

V is TRBV30 and J is TRBJ2-7, with TRBD2 identical over 7 bases. CDR3 size: 14 residues. Unmatched junction bases numbered 7, after V lost 5 bases and J lost 0 bases. Germline V gene sequence: CDR1 GTSNPN, CDR2 SVGIG (reference sequence). DNA for the CDR3: TGTGCCTGGCTCCCGCGCGGGAGCTCCTACGAGCAGTACTTC. Residues: CAWLPRGSSYEQYF.

The V and J genes are TRBV27 and TRBJ2-1, with 10 bases lining up with TRBD2. The CDR3 extends over 17 amino acids. Germline CDR1 and CDR2: MNHEY and SMNVEV (reference sequence). With V trimmed by 8 bases and J by 12 bases, 22 bases remained unmatched. The CDR3: CASQAHLSGRVYGVQFF. As DNA, the CDR3 is TGTGCCAGCCAGGCCCATTTGAGCGGGAGGGTTTATGGGGTGCAGTTCTTC.

V and J are TRBV7-3 and TRBJ1-1; D remains unclear. Germline lookup yields CDR1 SGHTA and CDR2 FQGTGA. The CDR3 has 15 amino acids. V lost 5 bases and J 3 bases, leaving 16 bases between the germline ends. Here the CDR3 reads CASSPNTGWDTEAFF. The CDR3 DNA sequence: TGTGCCAGCAGCCCCAACACGGGATGGGACACTGAAGCTTTCTTT.

The chain is built from TRBV18 and TRBJ1-6; 7 nucleotides agree with TRBD1. The trim removed 3 bases at V and 4 bases at J, leaving 3 bases unmatched. This CDR3 comprises 15 residues. CDR1 is KGHSH and CDR2 is LQKENI in the germline V gene. The CDR3 DNA is TGTGCCAGCTCACCCCCGACAGGGTATAATTCACCCCTCCACTTT. Amino acids: CASSPPTGYNSPLHF.